This TCR beta chain is drawn from a study of T cells in Graves' hyperthyroidism and ophthalmopathy. Findings and limits, study-wide: Peripheral blood also featured most of the thyroid clonotypes expanded above 0.001. Ophthalmopathy was predicted by the model a median of about 6.7 months ahead of onset.

Uncontrolled infection, other autoimmune disease, pregnancy and lactation each barred patients from inclusion. This CDR3 is 15 amino acids long. V lost 6 bases to trimming and J lost 7 bases; unmatched junction nucleotides: 12. CDR1 MNHNS and CDR2 SASEGT come from the germline V gene. Amplification of TCR beta CDR3 regions was performed using RNA transcripts as template. Carried out on the TCR CDR3, a first-round RT-PCR used the HTBI primer set. TCRdb fed the multiplex PCR reads into MiXCR, producing one record per CDR3 protein. The data contain about 360,000 distinct CDR3 sequences, 15% to 19% of them seen just once; the ten biggest clones take up roughly 26%. This clonotype was seen at least ten times. Its target is not known.

The sequence derives from a woman between 18 and 30 years old with Graves' hyperthyroidism that later progressed to Graves' ophthalmopathy. Sequencing input: blood. The chain links TRBV6-1 to TRBJ1-2; 9 bases agree with TRBD1. CDR3 in DNA: TGTGCCAGCAGAGAGCTCGGACAGGGGTTGCGTGGCTACACCTTC. Amino acids: CASRELGQGLRGYTF.